A selection of T cell receptor beta chains follows, all from one sample in a study of T cells in Graves' hyperthyroidism and ophthalmopathy. TCRdb re-analysed the multiplex PCR reads in MiXCR, keeping a single row per CDR3 protein. In the table there are approximately 330,000 distinct CDR3 sequences, around a sixth of which are singletons. The specimen was blood. The receptors derive from a woman aged 50 to 60 with Graves' hyperthyroidism. Both conserved end residues are part of each CDR3. Each record gives: clone size, D gene, V gene, J gene, CDR3 DNA, CDR3 protein. D genes are given only for firm matches. The size of a clone is reported for some rows only, either as once, few or many, or as a class for expanded clones.

abundance: -
d_gene: TRBD1
v_gene: TRBV10-3
j_gene: TRBJ1-3
CDR3nt: TGTGCCATCAGGAGGGGACAGGCTGGAAACACCATATATTTT
CDR3aa: CAIRRGQAGNTIYF

abundance: many
d_gene: -
v_gene: TRBV11-2
j_gene: TRBJ2-3
CDR3nt: TGTGCCAGCAGCTTAGACAGCTTCAATACGCAGTATTTT
CDR3aa: CASSLDSFNTQYF

abundance: few
d_gene: -
v_gene: TRBV29-1
j_gene: TRBJ1-1
CDR3nt: TGCAGCGGGCAGCTCCTGAACACTGAAGCTTTCTTT
CDR3aa: CSGQLLNTEAFF

abundance: -
d_gene: -
v_gene: TRBV30
j_gene: TRBJ2-1
CDR3nt: TGTGCCTGGACCCCTGGCACCCCCTCTTACAATGAGCAGTTCTTC
CDR3aa: CAWTPGTPSYNEQFF

abundance: few
d_gene: -
v_gene: TRBV27
j_gene: TRBJ2-1
CDR3nt: TGTGCCAGCAGTGATTTTGAAAGTGGGTCCAATGAGCAGTTCTTC
CDR3aa: CASSDFESGSNEQFF

abundance: once
d_gene: TRBD2
v_gene: TRBV3-1
j_gene: TRBJ2-5
CDR3nt: TGTGCCAGCAGCCAAGAGATCGCTAGCGGGAGGTTAAAGACCCAGTACTTC
CDR3aa: CASSQEIASGRLKTQYF

abundance: -
d_gene: -
v_gene: TRBV2
j_gene: TRBJ2-7
CDR3nt: TGTGCCAGCAGTGAAGCGCCAGGGAGGGAGCAGTACTTC
CDR3aa: CASSEAPGREQYF

abundance: many
d_gene: TRBD1
v_gene: TRBV27
j_gene: TRBJ2-7
CDR3nt: TGTGCCAGCAGTTTCCGGGACAGACTATACGAGCAGTACTTC
CDR3aa: CASSFRDRLYEQYF

abundance: -
d_gene: -
v_gene: TRBV3-1
j_gene: TRBJ1-5
CDR3nt: TGTGCCAGCAGCCATGGAGGGTCACGGCAGCCCCAGCATTTT
CDR3aa: CASSHGGSRQPQHF

abundance: -
d_gene: -
v_gene: TRBV29-1
j_gene: TRBJ1-1
CDR3nt: TGCAGCGTTGAACCGGGGTACACTGAAGCTTTCTTT
CDR3aa: CSVEPGYTEAFF

abundance: few
d_gene: TRBD2
v_gene: TRBV20-1
j_gene: TRBJ2-7
CDR3nt: TGCAGTGCTAGGCCGTTTGAGCGGGAGATTGACGAGCAGTACTTC
CDR3aa: CSARPFEREIDEQYF

abundance: many
d_gene: TRBD2
v_gene: TRBV3-1
j_gene: TRBJ2-3
CDR3nt: TGTGCCAGCAGGCTCAGCGGGGGGGCCTCAGATACGCAGTATTTT
CDR3aa: CASRLSGGASDTQYF

abundance: few
d_gene: TRBD2
v_gene: TRBV6-2/TRBV6-3
j_gene: TRBJ2-3
CDR3nt: TGTGCCAGCAGTTTCTCGGGGGGGGCAGATACGCAGTATTTT
CDR3aa: CASSFSGGADTQYF

abundance: many
d_gene: -
v_gene: TRBV3-1
j_gene: TRBJ1-1
CDR3nt: TGTGCCAGCAGCTACGGGACAACTGAAGCTTTCTTT
CDR3aa: CASSYGTTEAFF

abundance: few
d_gene: TRBD1
v_gene: TRBV4-1
j_gene: TRBJ2-5
CDR3nt: TGCGCCAGCAGCCAGCCGACCAGGGGGCAAGAGACCCAGTACTTC
CDR3aa: CASSQPTRGQETQYF

abundance: many
d_gene: -
v_gene: TRBV28
j_gene: TRBJ2-3
CDR3nt: TGTGCCAGCAGTTTAGGCGCGGGGGCCTTCACAGATACGCAGTATTTT
CDR3aa: CASSLGAGAFTDTQYF

abundance: -
d_gene: TRBD1
v_gene: TRBV28
j_gene: TRBJ1-2
CDR3nt: TGTGCCAGCAGTTCCTTTTCCGGGACAGGGAGCGGCTACACCTTC
CDR3aa: CASSSFSGTGSGYTF

abundance: few
d_gene: -
v_gene: TRBV6-1
j_gene: TRBJ2-2
CDR3nt: TGTGCCAGCAGTTCGGGGGAAATGAAGGCCGGGGAGCTGTTTTTT
CDR3aa: CASSSGEMKAGELFF

abundance: -
d_gene: -
v_gene: TRBV2
j_gene: TRBJ2-1
CDR3nt: TGTGCCAGCAGTCCTCGGACACTTCTCCATGAGCAGTTCTTC
CDR3aa: CASSPRTLLHEQFF

abundance: -
d_gene: TRBD1
v_gene: TRBV18
j_gene: TRBJ2-7
CDR3nt: TGTGCCAGCTCACCTCCGGGACAGAGCTCCTACGAGCAGTACTTC
CDR3aa: CASSPPGQSSYEQYF

abundance: -
d_gene: TRBD2
v_gene: TRBV11-1
j_gene: TRBJ2-5
CDR3nt: TGTGCCAGCAGCCCTCAGGTAGCGGGAGTATCGACCCAGTACTTC
CDR3aa: CASSPQVAGVSTQYF

abundance: many
d_gene: -
v_gene: TRBV3-1
j_gene: TRBJ1-1
CDR3nt: TGTGCCAGCAGCCATGTAGGGAGGACTGAAGCTTTCTTT
CDR3aa: CASSHVGRTEAFF

abundance: many
d_gene: -
v_gene: TRBV28
j_gene: TRBJ1-6
CDR3nt: TGTGCCAGCACCTCATTAAATTCACCCCTCCACTTT
CDR3aa: CASTSLNSPLHF

abundance: -
d_gene: -
v_gene: TRBV9
j_gene: TRBJ2-1
CDR3nt: TGTGCCAGCAGCGTAGGCGAAGCCCGCTTTAACAATGAGCAGTTCTTC
CDR3aa: CASSVGEARFNNEQFF

abundance: -
d_gene: TRBD1
v_gene: TRBV7-9
j_gene: TRBJ2-5
CDR3nt: TGTGCCAGCAGCTTAACTCAGGGGGCGAGGGAGACCCAGTACTTC
CDR3aa: CASSLTQGARETQYF

abundance: many
d_gene: TRBD2
v_gene: TRBV20-1
j_gene: TRBJ2-3
CDR3nt: TGCAGTGCCCCGATGGGGTCCAGCGGGGAGGATACGCAGTATTTT
CDR3aa: CSAPMGSSGEDTQYF

abundance: many
d_gene: TRBD1
v_gene: TRBV7-6
j_gene: TRBJ2-7
CDR3nt: TGTGCCAGCAGCGTAGTTACCCGGGGACAGGGACAAAATTACGAGCAGTACTTC
CDR3aa: CASSVVTRGQGQNYEQYF

abundance: -
d_gene: -
v_gene: TRBV4-2
j_gene: TRBJ2-7
CDR3nt: TGTGCCAGCAGCGGTAGTAGTAGCGTTGAGCAGTACTTC
CDR3aa: CASSGSSSVEQYF

abundance: -
d_gene: TRBD1
v_gene: TRBV4-2
j_gene: TRBJ1-1
CDR3nt: TGTGCCAGCAGCCAAGATGTAGGGGGCTCTGAAGCTTTCTTT
CDR3aa: CASSQDVGGSEAFF

abundance: many
d_gene: TRBD2
v_gene: TRBV6-1
j_gene: TRBJ2-1
CDR3nt: TGTGCCAGCAGTCAAAGCGGGGGGGCCTACAATGAGCAGTTCTTC
CDR3aa: CASSQSGGAYNEQFF

abundance: few
d_gene: -
v_gene: TRBV20-1
j_gene: TRBJ2-6
CDR3nt: TGCAGTGCTAGAGCTCAGGATGCGGAGAGGGGGGCCAACGTCCTGACTTTC
CDR3aa: CSARAQDAERGANVLTF